Following are 11 T cell receptor beta chains from one sample sequenced in a study of OX40 agonist ivuxolimab in advanced cancers. Clones were read by immunoSEQ multiplex PCR, and TCRdb kept only the in-frame ones, dropping some. The table has just over 60,000 clones, roughly 90% seen once. Sequenced material: CD4+ or CD8+ T cells sorted from blood, taken in a trial of the OX40 agonist ivuxolimab. The receptors here all came from an adult with an advanced solid tumor such as melanoma, head and neck, liver or kidney cancer.

This clone showed up just once. V is TRBV6-6 and J is TRBJ2-5, with TRBD1 matching 9 bases. Germline assignment: CDR1 MNHNY and CDR2 SVGAGI (reference sequence). CDR3 size: 14 residues. V lost 5 bases and J lost 5; bases outside the gene matches: 6. CDR3 sequence: CASSTTGGRETQYF. Written as DNA, the CDR3 is TGTGCCAGCAGTACGACAGGGGGGAGGGAGACCCAGTACTTC.

The gene calls are TRBV6-5 and TRBJ1-2; D not resolved. This CDR3 is 14 amino acids long. Germline lookup yields CDR1 MNHEY and CDR2 SVGAGI. V was trimmed by 4 bases and J by 7 bases, leaving 16 bases between them. The CDR3 DNA sequence: TGTGCCAGCAGTTCAACGACCGCCACCTCTGGCTACACCTTC. Protein sequence: CASSSTTATSGYTF.

The CDR3 region is CASSGWTSGEDETQYF. CDR3 bases: TGCGCCAGCAGCGGCTGGACTAGCGGGGAGGATGAGACCCAGTACTTC. The V call is TRBV5-1, the J call TRBJ2-5; 12 nucleotides align to TRBD2. V shed 4 bases, J shed 5 bases, and the junction held 9 bases outside the gene matches. The CDR3 contains 16 residues. Germline V gene lookup returns CDR1 SGHRS and CDR2 YFSETQ.

The CDR3 region has the DNA TGTGCCAGCAGCACCGGACTAGCAGATTACAATGAGCAGTTCTTC. This sequence encodes CASSTGLADYNEQFF. This chain connects TRBV7-9 to TRBJ2-1; the match to TRBD2 covers 8 bases. J lost 4 bases, V lost 5 bases, and 7 bases had no gene match. The CDR3 length is 15 residues. The germline gives CDR1 SEHNR, CDR2 FQNEAQ (reference sequence).

The rearrangement uses TRBV25-1 and TRBJ1-3, with D hard to call. Germline assignment: CDR1 MGHDK and CDR2 SYGVNS. The CDR3 runs 12 residues. Between the trimmed V and J ends, which lost 3 bases and 6 bases, there was a span of 6 bases. In DNA form, the CDR3 reads TGTGCCAGCAGTGACTTATTAAACACCATATATTTT. Amino acids: CASSDLLNTIYF. The entire variable domain, with the rest obtained from reference TRBV25-1 and TRBJ1-3, is as follows: EADIYQTPRYLVIGTGKKITLECSQTMGHDKMYWYQQDPGMELHLIHYSYGVNSTEKGDLSSESTVSRIRTEHFPLTLESARPSHTSQYLCASSDLLNTIYFGEGSWLTVV.

The gene calls are TRBV25-1 and TRBJ1-6; D not certain. This CDR3 spans 15 amino acids. The V end was cut by 0 bases, the J end by 9 bases, with 12 bases between. Germline values: CDR1 MGHDK, CDR2 SYGVNS. CDR3 DNA: TGTGCCAGCAGTGAATATCTGGGCGTTGGTTCACCCCTCCACTTT. As protein: CASSEYLGVGSPLHF. The variable domain in full, completed from reference TRBV25-1 and TRBJ1-6, reads EADIYQTPRYLVIGTGKKITLECSQTMGHDKMYWYQQDPGMELHLIHYSYGVNSTEKGDLSSESTVSRIRTEHFPLTLESARPSHTSQYLCASSEYLGVGSPLHFGNGTRLTVT.

This chain links TRBV6-5 with TRBJ1-2; 7 bases fit TRBD1. Trimming at V came to 6 bases and at J to 4 bases, leaving 11 bases not matched to a gene. The CDR3 contains 15 residues. CDR1 MNHEY and CDR2 SVGAGI come from the germline V gene. CDR3 in amino acids: CASRPRTGISYGYTF. In DNA form, the CDR3 reads TGTGCCAGCAGACCCCGGACAGGAATATCCTATGGCTACACCTTC.

J is TRBJ1-2 and V is TRBV9; unclear D gene. This CDR3 is built from 14 residues. Germline V gene lookup returns CDR1 SGDLS and CDR2 YYNGEE. V lost 4 bases and J 8 bases, leaving 18 bases between the germline ends. CDR3: CASSNNVGPRGYTF. The CDR3, as DNA: TGTGCCAGCAGCAATAACGTCGGCCCTAGGGGCTACACCTTC.

This clone was seen only once. The rearrangement uses TRBV10-1 and TRBJ2-7; unclear D gene. Germline assignment: CDR1 WNHNN and CDR2 SYGVQD (reference sequence). The CDR3 consists of 14 residues. Trimming left V 0 bases short and J 2 bases short, with 8 bases between. As DNA, the CDR3 is TGCGCCAGCAGTGAGTCGACGTTTCCCTACGAGCAGTACTTC. The encoded protein is CASSESTFPYEQYF.

The rearrangement links TRBV5-4 to TRBJ2-1; 12 nucleotides match TRBD2. This CDR3 contains 18 residues. V lost 4 bases, J lost 6 bases, and 14 bases stayed unmatched. CDR1 is SGHNT, CDR2 YYREEE, per germline (reference sequence). CDR3 region: CASSQDRASGRAPNEQFF. The CDR3 region has the DNA TGTGCCAGCAGCCAAGATCGGGCTAGCGGGAGGGCCCCCAATGAGCAGTTCTTC.

The rearrangement joins TRBV2 to TRBJ1-5; maybe TRBD1 (6 bases). Trimming shortened V by 6 bases and J by 0 bases, and 18 bases separated the two germline ends. The CDR3 loop spans 17 amino acids. Germline values: CDR1 SNHLY, CDR2 FYNNEI. The CDR3 here is CASSEGTRGPSNQPQHF. CDR3 DNA sequence: TGTGCCAGCAGCGAGGGGACACGGGGTCCTAGCAATCAGCCCCAGCATTTT.